The next 5 T cell receptor beta chains were all read from a single sample in a study of blood T cell repertoires in COVID-19. Generated by immunoSEQ multiplex PCR, the TCRdb table keeps only in-frame clones and is missing some. The profile covers some 300,000 clones, with just under 90% appearing a single time and 6% to 8% taken by the ten largest. Source material: peripheral blood. These receptors came from a woman aged 45-65 years with COVID-19, enrolled during active disease.

About this clone itself: Other DNA sequences in the sample encode the same CDR3. The chain carries TRBV7-3 and TRBJ2-2; 9 nucleotides agree with TRBD2. After removal of 3 bases from V and 1 base from J, the junction contained 0 bases not matched to a gene. Germline values: CDR1 SGHTA, CDR2 FQGTGA. CDR3 length: 15 amino acids. The CDR3 protein is CASSFSGGNTGELFF. CDR3 sequence (DNA): TGTGCCAGCAGCTTTAGCGGGGGGAACACCGGGGAGCTGTTTTTT. The full variable domain, with the rest looked up from reference TRBV7-3 and TRBJ2-2, is GAGVSQTPSNKVTEKGKYVELRCDPISGHTALYWYRQSLGQGPEFLIYFQGTGAADDSGLPNDRFFAVRPEGSVSTLKIQRTERGDSAVYLCASSFSGGNTGELFFGEGSRLTVL.

V gene TRBV13 combines with J gene TRBJ2-3, with 9 bases identical to TRBD2. The V segment lost 3 bases and the J segment 5 bases; nucleotides outside the gene matches: 0. This CDR3 spans 13 amino acids. The germline CDR1 and CDR2 sequences are PRHDT and FYEKMQ (reference sequence). Here the CDR3 reads CASSLTSGDTQYF. In DNA, the CDR3 is TGTGCCAGCAGCTTGACTAGCGGAGATACGCAGTATTTT. The full variable domain, its missing parts supplied by reference TRBV13 and TRBJ2-3, is AAGVIQSPRHLIKEKRETATLKCYPIPRHDTVYWYQQGPGQDPQFLISFYEKMQSDKGSIPDRFSAQQFSDYHSELNMSSLELGDSALYFCASSLTSGDTQYFGPGTRLTVL.

The rearrangement joins TRBV27 to TRBJ2-1; D gene ambiguous. The CDR3 is 13 residues long. Germline V gene sequence: CDR1 MNHEY, CDR2 SMNVEV (reference sequence). V lost 6 bases, J lost 0 bases, and 6 bases lay in between. The CDR3 loop is CASSPYSYNEQFF. The CDR3 region has the DNA TGTGCCAGCAGCCCGTACTCCTACAATGAGCAGTTCTTC.

This sequence joins TRBV11-2 and TRBJ1-5, with 7 bases lining up with TRBD1. In germline, CDR1 is SGHAT, CDR2 FQNNGV. CDR3 length equals 14 residues. V shed 2 bases and J 4 bases; nucleotides not matched to a gene: 2. Written as DNA, the CDR3 is TGTGCCAGCAGCTTACTGGACAGGAATCAGCCCCAGCATTTT. Its protein product is CASSLLDRNQPQHF. The entire variable domain, with the rest obtained from reference TRBV11-2 and TRBJ1-5, is as follows: EAGVAQSPRYKIIEKRQSVAFWCNPISGHATLYWYQQILGQGPKLLIQFQNNGVVDDSQLPKDRFSAERLKGVDSTLKIQPAKLEDSAVYLCASSLLDRNQPQHFGDGTRLSIL.

The V gene is TRBV19, the J gene TRBJ1-2, with 7 bases matching TRBD1. The CDR3 spans 15 residues. Germline V gives CDR1 LNHDA, CDR2 SQIVND (reference sequence). Trimming removed 7 bases from V and 8 bases from J; junction bases left unmatched: 16. The chain's CDR3 is CASTPSPRQGWGYTF. CDR3 sequence (DNA): TGTGCCAGTACTCCATCCCCTCGACAGGGCTGGGGCTACACCTTC.